The entry below describes one T cell receptor (beta chain). Its target is unknown. TCRdb re-derived calls from the 5' RACE reads in MiXCR, one entry per CDR3 protein. The table shows 1,800,000 or so distinct CDR3 sequences, with less than 35% occurring only once. Each donor was a healthy Caucasian. This record comes from a study of identical twins. Findings and limits, study-wide: Invariant MAIT and iNKT cells may have partly biased zero-insertion analyses.

Germline V gives CDR1 DFQATT, CDR2 SNEGSKA (reference sequence). The CDR3 has 14 amino acids. V shed 0 bases and J shed 2 bases, with 9 bases lying between them. Sequenced sample: cord blood. This chain joins TRBV20-1 and TRBJ2-3; tentatively, D is TRBD2 (6 bases). This sequence was found in a newborn girl in good health. CDR3 sequence: CSARDAGYTDTQYF. CDR3 in DNA: TGCAGTGCTAGAGATGCGGGGTACACAGATACGCAGTATTTT.